Below, 27 T cell receptor beta chains from the same sample are listed, as sequenced in a study of human T cells and chemical hapten exposure. Time point here: patch test 1, 2 weeks after DPC sensitization. Regarding treatment: therapeutic diphenylcyclopropenone sensitization with weekly scalp DPC. A single record per CDR3 protein comes from TCRdb applying MiXCR to the RACE reads. This table holds roughly 380,000 distinct CDR3 sequences, about 4.4% found once. The sample consisted of whole blood, taken in connection with sensitization to the hapten diphenylcyclopropenone (DPC). These receptors were collected from a woman in her fifties or sixties with alopecia areata. Some clones in this sample may be carry-over from other donors' samples.

This sequence joins TRBV2 and TRBJ2-4; the D is unclear. Germline loops: CDR1 SNHLY, CDR2 FYNNEI. There are 11 residues in the CDR3. Trimming removed 3 bases at V and 15 bases at J, with 12 bases between. This CDR3 is CASSDMGFWYF. CDR3 in DNA: TGTGCCAGCAGTGATATGGGGTTTTGGTACTTC.

Concerning this clonotype itself: At one of its ends the junction is not consistent with the germline gene, which may arise from a read error. The rearrangement links TRBV12-3 or TRBV12-4 to TRBJ2-1; a weak D match, TRBD2 (5 bases). The CDR3 is 12 amino acids. The CDR3 DNA sequence: TGTGCCAGGAGTTTAGGCGGGAATGAGCAGTTCTTC. Protein product: CARSLGGNEQFF.

The sample holds a few counts of this clonotype. V is TRBV2 and J is TRBJ2-3; maybe TRBD1 (6 bases). The CDR3 is 16 residues long. V was cut by 3 bases and J by 0 bases, with 13 bases left in between. The germline V gene has CDR1 SNHLY and CDR2 FYNNEI. For the CDR3, the DNA is TGTGCCAGCAGTGATCTGGGACAAGCTAGCACAGATACGCAGTATTTT. Its protein product is CASSDLGQASTDTQYF. The full variable domain, in which reference TRBV2 and TRBJ2-3 provide the parts outside the CDR3, is EPEVTQTPSHQVTQMGQEVILRCVPISNHLYFYWYRQILGQKVEFLVSFYNNEISEKSEIFDDQFSVERPDGSNFTLKIRSTKLEDSAMYFCASSDLGQASTDTQYFGPGTRLTVL.

V is TRBV9 and J is TRBJ2-3; TRBD1 agrees at 7 bases. The CDR3 loop spans 16 amino acids. Trimming cost V 4 bases and J 2 bases; bases outside gene matches: 10. Germline CDR1 reads SGDLS; CDR2 reads YYNGEE. CDR3 region: CASSSNPGGDTDTQYF. As DNA, the CDR3 is TGTGCCAGCAGCTCTAATCCAGGGGGTGACACAGATACGCAGTATTTT.

This clonotype was observed a few times. This chain joins TRBV7-2 and TRBJ1-2, with D hard to call. The CDR3 length is 16 residues. Trimming removed 1 base at V and 0 bases at J, with 12 bases between. Germline CDR1 SGHTA, CDR2 FQGNSA. CDR3 coding DNA: TGTGCCAGCAGCTTAGACTCTCGCAGCGCTAACTATGGCTACACCTTC. It encodes CASSLDSRSANYGYTF.

This clonotype was seen many times. The chain links TRBV28 to TRBJ2-7; tentative D call: TRBD2 (6 bases). V lost 4 bases and J lost 12, with 16 bases in between. The CDR3 runs 12 residues. CDR1 and CDR2 (germline): MDHEN, SYDVKM. The CDR3, as DNA: TGTGCCAGCAGTTCAGTAGGAGGAGGGCCGTACTTC. The encoded protein is CASSSVGGGPYF.

As regards this clonotype: Just one base apart from a much larger clone, this may be a read error. The chain is built from TRBV7-6 and TRBJ1-2; D is ambiguous. Trimming removed 4 bases from V and 4 bases from J, with 16 bases in between. The CDR3 contains 15 residues. Germline V gene sequence: CDR1 SGHVS, CDR2 FNYEAQ. CDR3 DNA: TGTGCCAGCAGCTCCCCCGGCTCAGGAGGCTATGGCTACACCTTC. Amino acids: CASSSPGSGGYGYTF.

This clonotype was seen repeatedly, ten times or more. The chain employs TRBV6-2 or TRBV6-3 and TRBJ1-2; the D is unclear. There are 12 residues in the CDR3. The V end lost 6 bases, the J end lost 8 bases, and 13 bases lay between the germline ends. The germline V gene has CDR1 MNHEY and CDR2 SVGEGT. CDR3 nucleotides: TGTGCCAGCAGCTCCGGGCTCCGAGGCTACACCTTC. This encodes CASSSGLRGYTF.

This clonotype was seen many times. The DNA of the CDR3 is TGTGCCAGTCAGAGAGGATATAGCAATCAGCCCCAGCATTTT. Translation gives CASQRGYSNQPQHF. The chain is built from TRBV6-2 or TRBV6-3 and TRBJ1-5, with no clear D. V dropped 9 bases and J dropped 0 bases, with 12 bases sitting between them. Germline CDR1 MNHEY, CDR2 SVGEGT. The CDR3 has 14 amino acids.

This clonotype was detected many times. J is TRBJ1-1 and V is TRBV6-2 or TRBV6-3; D gene uncertain. Germline V gives CDR1 MNHEY, CDR2 SVGEGT. Trimming took off 2 bases at V and 1 base at J, with 5 bases between the two ends. There are 13 residues in the CDR3. The CDR3 coding sequence is TGTGCCAGCAGTTACAGGGCGAACACTGAAGCTTTCTTT. Protein product: CASSYRANTEAFF.

V and J are TRBV12-3 or TRBV12-4 and TRBJ1-1; D gene ambiguous. V lost 6 bases and J lost 6, with 8 bases in between. This CDR3 region has 11 residues. DNA for the CDR3: TGTGCCAGCAGACCCGGCCCTGAAGCTTTCTTT. It specifies CASRPGPEAFF.

The V and J genes are TRBV30 and TRBJ2-7; 10 bases fit TRBD2. Losses at the gene ends were 4 bases for V and 5 bases for J; bases not matched to a gene: 8. The CDR3 covers 14 residues. Germline CDR1 is GTSNPN and CDR2 is SVGIG (reference sequence). This CDR3 reads CAWTPAGGSHEQYF. The CDR3 region has the DNA TGTGCCTGGACCCCAGCGGGAGGGAGTCACGAGCAGTACTTC. The full variable domain, its missing parts supplied by reference TRBV30 and TRBJ2-7, is SQTIHQWPATLVQPVGSPLSLECTVEGTSNPNLYWYRQAAGRGLQLLFYSVGIGQISSEVPQNLSASRPQDRQFILSSKKLLLSDSGFYLCAWTPAGGSHEQYFGPGTRLTVT.

Ten or more counts support this clonotype. The chain has TRBV5-1 and TRBJ1-4; D is undetermined. The CDR3 runs to 15 residues. The germline CDR1 and CDR2 sequences are SGHRS and YFSETQ. Between the trimmed V and J ends, which lost 5 bases and 4 bases, there was a span of 15 bases. The CDR3 DNA reads TGCGCCAGCAGACCCGGAAGGGTGGATAATGAAAAACTGTTTTTT. Protein: CASRPGRVDNEKLFF.

There are many counts of this clonotype. The chain links TRBV3-1 to TRBJ2-7, with 7 bases that match TRBD1. CDR1 is LGHDT, CDR2 YNNKEL, per germline (reference sequence). The CDR3 contains 14 residues. V lost 2 bases to trimming and J lost 2 bases; unmatched junction nucleotides: 3. CDR3: CASSQWTGAYEQYF. CDR3 bases: TGTGCCAGCAGCCAATGGACAGGTGCCTACGAGCAGTACTTC.

This clonotype was picked up many times. The CDR3 coding sequence is TGTGCCAGCAGCCCGACCGGGGGCCCTCTCTCTGGGGCCAACGTCCTGACTTTC. The encoded protein is CASSPTGGPLSGANVLTF. This rearrangement joins TRBV5-4 to TRBJ2-6; possibly TRBD1 or TRBD2 for D (6 bases each). The CDR3 spans 18 residues. V was trimmed by 4 bases and J by 0 bases, leaving 17 bases between them. The germline V gene has CDR1 SGHNT and CDR2 YYREEE (reference sequence).

This clonotype was seen at least ten times. This sequence joins TRBV6-6 and TRBJ1-1; perhaps TRBD1 as D (5 bases). The CDR3 loop spans 15 amino acids. V was pared by 6 bases and J by 7 bases, with 21 bases between. Germline CDR1 reads MNHNY; CDR2 reads SVGAGI (reference sequence). CDR3 amino acids: CASSQRDLGLDEAFF. CDR3 DNA sequence: TGTGCCAGCAGCCAAAGGGACCTGGGGCTTGATGAAGCTTTCTTT.

As concerns this clonotype: A junction boundary mismatches the germline segment, possibly from a read error. The chain couples TRBV6-1 to TRBJ1-2; D is undetermined. The V gene's germline CDR1 is MNHNS and CDR2 SASEGT. The CDR3 sequence is 13 residues long. DNA of the CDR3: TGTGCCAACAGTGAAACCAGTAACTATGGCTACACCTTC. Translating it yields CANSETSNYGYTF.

This clonotype was counted only a few times. This chain joins TRBV7-2 and TRBJ2-1, with D unclear. This CDR3 comprises 17 residues. Trimming stripped 2 bases from V and 3 bases from J, with 17 bases between. Germline assignment: CDR1 SGHTA and CDR2 FQGNSA. Here the CDR3 reads CASSLMTRSRYYNEQFF. Here the CDR3 DNA reads TGTGCCAGCAGCTTAATGACCCGCTCCCGGTACTACAATGAGCAGTTCTTC.

This clonotype appeared a few times. V is TRBV12-3 or TRBV12-4 and J is TRBJ1-2, with D unresolved. The CDR3 sequence is 16 residues long. The V and J ends lost 2 bases and 4 bases respectively, with 17 bases between them. CDR3 bases: TGTGCCAGCAGTTTATGGGGAAACAGCCAATTCTATGGCTACACCTTC. Protein: CASSLWGNSQFYGYTF.

This clonotype was recorded many times. The V call is TRBV12-3 or TRBV12-4, the J call TRBJ2-7; perhaps TRBD2 as D (6 bases). This CDR3 is built from 15 residues. The germline V and J ends were trimmed by 5 bases and 3 bases, with 17 bases remaining between them. The CDR3 DNA sequence: TGTGCCAGCAGTCCCACGGAGGGAGGAAACTACGAGCAGTACTTC. Amino acids: CASSPTEGGNYEQYF.

This clonotype was observed a few times. V is TRBV5-1 and J is TRBJ2-3; TRBD1 agrees at 8 bases. The V gene end was trimmed by 7 bases and the J gene end by 3 bases; junction bases not matched to a gene: 10. Germline assignment: CDR1 SGHRS and CDR2 YFSETQ. The CDR3 totals 15 residues. The DNA for the CDR3 is TGCGCCAGCGCAGTGGGGACAGGTCATACAGATACGCAGTATTTT. Translated: CASAVGTGHTDTQYF.

This clonotype has ten or more counts. V gene TRBV20-1 combines with J gene TRBJ2-1; the D gene is possibly TRBD2 (6 bases). Germline-derived CDR1 and CDR2 are DFQATT and SNEGSKA (reference sequence). The CDR3 consists of 15 residues. The ends were cut back, 3 bases at V and 5 bases at J, with 17 bases in the middle. The CDR3 loop is CSASSTGLVHNEQFF. The CDR3 DNA reads TGCAGTGCTAGTTCAACGGGACTCGTTCACAATGAGCAGTTCTTC.

In regard to this clonotype: The junction and the germline gene differ at one end; a read error may be behind it. The rearrangement joins TRBV29-1 to TRBJ1-2; 7 nucleotides agree with TRBD1. This CDR3 is built from 11 residues. Germline V gives CDR1 SQVTM, CDR2 ANQGSEA. The DNA for the CDR3 is TGCAGCTCCCAAGCATCGGGACAGTCTCACTTC. This gives the protein CSSQASGQSHF.

The chain couples TRBV2 to TRBJ1-1; unclear D gene. Germline V lookup: CDR1 SNHLY, CDR2 FYNNEI. The CDR3 runs to 8 residues. The ends were cut back, 8 bases at V and 7 bases at J, with 2 bases in the middle. CDR3: CASYEAFF. The CDR3 DNA reads as TGTGCCAGCTATGAAGCTTTCTTT.

The CDR3 DNA is TGTGCCAGCAGTAAAGACAGGGACCCCTACAATGAGCAGTTCTTC. Its protein product is CASSKDRDPYNEQFF. The rearrangement links TRBV6-5 to TRBJ2-1; 7 bases are shared with TRBD1. The V segment lost 5 bases and the J segment 2 bases; nucleotides outside the gene matches: 6. The CDR3 is 15 residues long. Germline CDR1 reads MNHEY; CDR2 reads SVGAGI.

This clonotype has just a few counts. The V call is TRBV14, the J call TRBJ2-2; 7 positions match TRBD2. V was pared by 3 bases and J by 6 bases, with 7 bases of the junction left unmatched. The CDR3 is 15 amino acids. Germline CDR1 SGHDN, CDR2 FVKESK. The CDR3 loop is CASSQRLAVSGELFF. Written as DNA, the CDR3 is TGTGCCAGCAGCCAGCGACTAGCCGTCTCCGGGGAGCTGTTTTTT. Variable domain in full (rest from reference TRBV14 and TRBJ2-2): EAGVTQFPSHSVIEKGQTVTLRCDPISGHDNLYWYRRVMGKEIKFLLHFVKESKQDESGMPNNRFLAERTGGTYSTLKVQPAELEDSGVYFCASSQRLAVSGELFFGEGSRLTVL.

V and J are TRBV18 and TRBJ1-1; TRBD1 might be the D (5 bases). CDR1 KGHSH and CDR2 LQKENI come from the germline V gene. The germline V and J ends were trimmed by 7 bases and 1 base, with 10 bases remaining between them. The CDR3 is 13 residues long. The CDR3 nucleotides read TGTGCCAGCTTGGTAGACAGGAACACTGAAGCTTTCTTT. As protein: CASLVDRNTEAFF.